This TCR beta chain was observed in a study of regulatory T cells in long-lasting Graves disease. Time point described: newly diagnosed GD, antithyroid drugs for less than 3 months. Making the TCR library involved RNA that had been extracted from PBMCs. The V gene's germline CDR1 is SNHLY and CDR2 FYNNEI. The CDR3 has 17 amino acids. Arm-PCR of CDR3 regions with iRepertoire HTBI primers generated TCR beta libraries. TCRdb re-called the multiplex PCR reads through MiXCR, storing one row per CDR3 protein. The data contain hundreds of thousands of distinct CDR3 sequences, approximately 15% of them singletons. Notes on this clonotype: Sequence at one end of the junction differs from germline and may be a read error.

The data also belong to a second study, concerning T cells in Graves' hyperthyroidism and ophthalmopathy. That report adds: A first-round RT-PCR of the TCR CDR3 used the HTBI primer set.

The clonotype comes from a young woman with Graves disease. The chain has TRBV2 and TRBJ2-5; 14 positions agree with TRBD2. The source material was peripheral blood mononuclear cells (PBMCs), sampled at new diagnosis, from a patient treated with antithyroid drugs. The CDR3 loop is CASSPEGLAGAQETRYF. The CDR3, as DNA: TGTGCCAGCAGCCCCGAGGGACTAGCGGGAGCCCAAGAGACCCGGTACTTC.